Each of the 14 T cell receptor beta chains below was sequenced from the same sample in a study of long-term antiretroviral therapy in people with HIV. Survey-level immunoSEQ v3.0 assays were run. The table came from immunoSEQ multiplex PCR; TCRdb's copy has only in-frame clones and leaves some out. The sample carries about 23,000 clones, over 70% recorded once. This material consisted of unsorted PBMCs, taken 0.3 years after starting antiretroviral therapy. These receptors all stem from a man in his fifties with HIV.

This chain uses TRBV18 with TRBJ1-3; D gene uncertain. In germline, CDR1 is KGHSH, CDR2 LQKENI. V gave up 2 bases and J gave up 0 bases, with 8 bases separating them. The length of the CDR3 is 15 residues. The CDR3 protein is CASSPYELSGNTIYF. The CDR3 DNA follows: TGTGCCAGCTCACCATACGAGCTCTCTGGAAACACCATATATTTT.

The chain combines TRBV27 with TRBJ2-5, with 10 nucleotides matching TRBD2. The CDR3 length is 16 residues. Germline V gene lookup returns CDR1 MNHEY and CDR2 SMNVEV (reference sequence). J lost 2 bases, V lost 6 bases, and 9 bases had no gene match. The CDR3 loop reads CASSLLTSGPQETQYF. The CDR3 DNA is TGTGCCAGCAGCCTCCTGACTAGCGGGCCTCAAGAGACCCAGTACTTC.

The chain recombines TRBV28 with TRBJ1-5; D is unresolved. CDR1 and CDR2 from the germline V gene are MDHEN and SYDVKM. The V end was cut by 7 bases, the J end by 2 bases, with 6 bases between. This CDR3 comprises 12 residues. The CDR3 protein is CASTSRNQPQHF. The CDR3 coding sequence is TGTGCCAGCACCTCTCGCAATCAGCCCCAGCATTTT.

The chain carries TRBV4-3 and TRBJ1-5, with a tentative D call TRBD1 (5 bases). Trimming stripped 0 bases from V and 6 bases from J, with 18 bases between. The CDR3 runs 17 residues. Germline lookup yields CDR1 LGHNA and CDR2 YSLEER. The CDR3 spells CASSQEVSLSGSQPQHF. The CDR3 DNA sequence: TGCGCCAGCAGCCAAGAAGTATCTTTATCAGGGAGTCAGCCCCAGCATTTT.

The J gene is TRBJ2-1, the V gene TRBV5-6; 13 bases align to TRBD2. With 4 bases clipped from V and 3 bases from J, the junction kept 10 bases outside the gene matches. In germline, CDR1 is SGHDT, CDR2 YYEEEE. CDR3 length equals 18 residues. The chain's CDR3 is CASSLYGTSGTIYNEQFF. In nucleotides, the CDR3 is TGTGCCAGCAGCCTCTACGGGACTAGCGGGACCATCTACAATGAGCAGTTCTTC.

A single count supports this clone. The CDR3 bases are TGCAGTGGTATCAGCACAGATACGCAGTATTTT. This translates into CSGISTDTQYF. This chain joins TRBV20-1 and TRBJ2-3; D not resolved. Looked up from germline, CDR1 is DFQATT and CDR2 is SNEGSKA (reference sequence). Trimming pared 7 bases from V and 0 bases from J, leaving 5 bases between. This CDR3 contains 11 residues.

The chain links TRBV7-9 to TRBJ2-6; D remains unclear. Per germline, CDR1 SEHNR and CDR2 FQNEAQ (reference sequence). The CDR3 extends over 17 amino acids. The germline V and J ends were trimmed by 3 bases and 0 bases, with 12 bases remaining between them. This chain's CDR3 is CASSLVHSYSGANVLTF. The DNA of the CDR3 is TGTGCCAGCAGCTTGGTCCACAGTTACTCTGGGGCCAACGTCCTGACTTTC.

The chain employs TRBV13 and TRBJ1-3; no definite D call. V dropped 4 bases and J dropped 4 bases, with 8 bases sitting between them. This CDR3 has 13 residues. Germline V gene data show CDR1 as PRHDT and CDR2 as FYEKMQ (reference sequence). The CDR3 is CASSWTGGNTIYF. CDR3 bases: TGTGCCAGCAGCTGGACGGGAGGAAACACCATATATTTT.

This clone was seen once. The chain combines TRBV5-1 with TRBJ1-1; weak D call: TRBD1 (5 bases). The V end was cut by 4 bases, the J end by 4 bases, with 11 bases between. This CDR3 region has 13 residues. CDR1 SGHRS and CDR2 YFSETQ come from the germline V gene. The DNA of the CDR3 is TGCGCCAGCAGCCCGGGTGGGGCCACTGAAGCTTTCTTT. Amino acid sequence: CASSPGGATEAFF.

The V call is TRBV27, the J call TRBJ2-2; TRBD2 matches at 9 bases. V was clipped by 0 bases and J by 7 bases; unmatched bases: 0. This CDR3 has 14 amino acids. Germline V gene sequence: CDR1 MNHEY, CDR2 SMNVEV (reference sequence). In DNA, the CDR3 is TGTGCCAGCAGTTTATCGCGGGGGGGCGGGGAGCTGTTTTTT. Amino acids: CASSLSRGGGELFF.

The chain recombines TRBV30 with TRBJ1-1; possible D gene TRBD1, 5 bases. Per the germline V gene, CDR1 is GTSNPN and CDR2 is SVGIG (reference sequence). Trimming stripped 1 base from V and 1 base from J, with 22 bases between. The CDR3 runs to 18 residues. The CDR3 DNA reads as TGTGCCTGGAGTGCAGGAACCCCCAGGGTCCTGGGGAACACTGAAGCTTTCTTT. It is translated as CAWSAGTPRVLGNTEAFF.

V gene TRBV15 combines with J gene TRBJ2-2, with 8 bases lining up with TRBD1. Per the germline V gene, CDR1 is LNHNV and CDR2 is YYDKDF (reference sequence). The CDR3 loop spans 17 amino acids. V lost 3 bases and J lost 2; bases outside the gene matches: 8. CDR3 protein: CATSRVYRGRNTGELFF. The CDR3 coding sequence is TGTGCCACCAGCAGGGTTTACAGGGGGAGAAACACCGGGGAGCTGTTTTTT.

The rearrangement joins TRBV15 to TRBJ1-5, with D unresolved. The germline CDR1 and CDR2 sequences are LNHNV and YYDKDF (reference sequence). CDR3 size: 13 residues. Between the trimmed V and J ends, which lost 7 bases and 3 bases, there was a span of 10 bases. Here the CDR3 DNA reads TGTGCCACCAATGAGGGCCTCAATCAGCCCCAGCATTTT. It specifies CATNEGLNQPQHF.

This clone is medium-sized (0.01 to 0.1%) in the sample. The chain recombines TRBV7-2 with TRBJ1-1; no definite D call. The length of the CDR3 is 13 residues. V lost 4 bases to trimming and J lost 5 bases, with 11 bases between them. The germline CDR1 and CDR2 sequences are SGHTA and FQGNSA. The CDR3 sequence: CASSSGGWTEAFF. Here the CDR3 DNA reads TGTGCCAGCAGCTCAGGTGGATGGACTGAAGCTTTCTTT.